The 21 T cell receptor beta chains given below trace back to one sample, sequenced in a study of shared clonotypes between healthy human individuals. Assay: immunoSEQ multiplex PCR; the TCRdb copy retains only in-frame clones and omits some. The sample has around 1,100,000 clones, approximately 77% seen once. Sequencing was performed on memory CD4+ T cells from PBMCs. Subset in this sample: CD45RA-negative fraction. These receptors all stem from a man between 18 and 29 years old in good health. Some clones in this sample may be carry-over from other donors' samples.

The CDR3 reads CASSLSRNSRNEQFF. CDR3 DNA: TGTGCCAGCAGCTTAAGTAGAAATAGCCGGAACGAGCAGTTCTTC. The V gene is TRBV7-3, the J gene TRBJ2-1; D not resolved. The V gene's germline CDR1 is SGHTA and CDR2 FQGTGA. Trimming cost V 1 base and J 10 bases, with 17 bases left between them. The CDR3 is made up of 15 amino acids. The entire variable domain, with the rest obtained from reference TRBV7-3 and TRBJ2-1, is as follows: GAGVSQTPSNKVTEKGKYVELRCDPISGHTALYWYRQSLGQGPEFLIYFQGTGAADDSGLPNDRFFAVRPEGSVSTLKIQRTERGDSAVYLCASSLSRNSRNEQFFGPGTRLTVL.

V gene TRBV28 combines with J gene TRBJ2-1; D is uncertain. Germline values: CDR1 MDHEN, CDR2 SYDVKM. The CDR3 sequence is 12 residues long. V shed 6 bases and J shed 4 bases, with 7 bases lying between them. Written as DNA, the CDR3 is TGTGCCAGCAGCGAGCAGTACAATGAGCAGTTCTTC. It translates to CASSEQYNEQFF.

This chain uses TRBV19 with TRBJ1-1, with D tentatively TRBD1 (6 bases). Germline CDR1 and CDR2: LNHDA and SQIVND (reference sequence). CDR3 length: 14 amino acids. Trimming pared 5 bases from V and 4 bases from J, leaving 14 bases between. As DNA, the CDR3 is TGTGCCAGTAGTCTACGCAGGGGTGGCACTGAAGCTTTCTTT. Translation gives CASSLRRGGTEAFF. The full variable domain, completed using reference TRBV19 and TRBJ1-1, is DGGITQSPKYLFRKEGQNVTLSCEQNLNHDAMYWYRQDPGQGLRLIYYSQIVNDFQKGDIAEGYSVSREKKESFPLTVTSAQKNPTAFYLCASSLRRGGTEAFFGQGTRLTVV.

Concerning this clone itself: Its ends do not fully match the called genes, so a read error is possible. DNA for the CDR3: TGTGCCAGCAGCTCGAGGGGGGGCCGAGAGCTGTTCTTC. Translated, it gives CASSSRGGRELFF. The V gene is TRBV5-4, the J gene TRBJ2-1, with TRBD2 as a possible D gene (7 bases). CDR3 size: 13 residues. Germline loops: CDR1 SGHNT, CDR2 YYREEE (reference sequence).

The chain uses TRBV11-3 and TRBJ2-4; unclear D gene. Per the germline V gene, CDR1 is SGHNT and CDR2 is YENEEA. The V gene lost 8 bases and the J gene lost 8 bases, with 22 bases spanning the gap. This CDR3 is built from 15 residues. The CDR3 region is CASPLKNQSGDIQYF. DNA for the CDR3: TGTGCCAGCCCCCTAAAGAATCAGAGTGGTGACATTCAGTACTTC.

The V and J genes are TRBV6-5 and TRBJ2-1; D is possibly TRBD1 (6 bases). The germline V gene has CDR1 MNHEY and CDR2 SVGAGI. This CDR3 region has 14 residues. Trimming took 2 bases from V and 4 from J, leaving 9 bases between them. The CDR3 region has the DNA TGTGCCAGCAGTTACCGACAGGTTTACAATGAGCAGTTCTTC. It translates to CASSYRQVYNEQFF.

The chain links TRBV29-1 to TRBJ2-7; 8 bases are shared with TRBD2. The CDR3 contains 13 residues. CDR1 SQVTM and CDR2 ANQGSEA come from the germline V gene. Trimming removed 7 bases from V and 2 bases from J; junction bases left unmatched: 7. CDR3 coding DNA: TGCAGCGGTCGACTAGCGACTACCTACGAGCAGTACTTC. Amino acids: CSGRLATTYEQYF.

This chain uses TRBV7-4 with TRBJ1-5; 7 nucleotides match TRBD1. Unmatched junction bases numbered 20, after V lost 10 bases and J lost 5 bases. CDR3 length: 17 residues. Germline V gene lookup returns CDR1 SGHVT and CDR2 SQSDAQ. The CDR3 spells CAKARFREGAPDQPQHF. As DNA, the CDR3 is TGTGCCAAGGCTCGTTTCCGGGAGGGGGCGCCCGATCAGCCCCAGCATTTT. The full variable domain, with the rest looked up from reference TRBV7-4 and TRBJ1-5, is GAGVSQSPRYKVAKRGRDVALRCDSISGHVTLYWYRQTLGQGSEVLTYSQSDAQRDKSGRPSGRFSAERPERSVSTLKIQRTEQGDSAVYLCAKARFREGAPDQPQHFGDGTRLSIL.

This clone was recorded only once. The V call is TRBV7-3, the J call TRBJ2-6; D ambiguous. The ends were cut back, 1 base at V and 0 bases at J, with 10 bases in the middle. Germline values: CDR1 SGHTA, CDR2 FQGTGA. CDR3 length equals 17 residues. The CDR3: CASSLKESSSGANVLTF. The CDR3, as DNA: TGTGCCAGCAGCTTAAAGGAGTCCTCCTCTGGGGCCAACGTCCTGACTTTC. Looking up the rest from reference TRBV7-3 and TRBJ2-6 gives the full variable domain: GAGVSQTPSNKVTEKGKYVELRCDPISGHTALYWYRQSLGQGPEFLIYFQGTGAADDSGLPNDRFFAVRPEGSVSTLKIQRTERGDSAVYLCASSLKESSSGANVLTFGAGSRLTVL.

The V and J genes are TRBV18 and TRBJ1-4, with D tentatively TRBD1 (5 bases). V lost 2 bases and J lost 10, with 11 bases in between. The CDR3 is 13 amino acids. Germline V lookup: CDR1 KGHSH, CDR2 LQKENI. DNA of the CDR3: TGTGCCAGCTCACCAGATGAGAGGGGAAAACTGTTTTTT. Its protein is CASSPDERGKLFF.

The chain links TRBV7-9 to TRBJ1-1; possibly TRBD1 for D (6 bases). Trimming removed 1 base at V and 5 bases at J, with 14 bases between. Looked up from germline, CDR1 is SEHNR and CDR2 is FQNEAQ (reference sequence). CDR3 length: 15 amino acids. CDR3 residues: CASSLGFWGRTEAFF. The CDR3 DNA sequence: TGTGCCAGCAGCTTAGGTTTCTGGGGGCGAACTGAAGCTTTCTTT.

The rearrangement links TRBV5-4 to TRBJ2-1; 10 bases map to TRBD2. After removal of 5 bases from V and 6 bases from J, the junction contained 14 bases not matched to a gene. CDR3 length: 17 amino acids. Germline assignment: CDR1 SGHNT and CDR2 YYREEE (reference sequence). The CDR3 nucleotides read TGTGCCAGCAGTTCCGGTGGGGCTAGCGGGAGATCCAATGAGCAGTTCTTC. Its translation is CASSSGGASGRSNEQFF.

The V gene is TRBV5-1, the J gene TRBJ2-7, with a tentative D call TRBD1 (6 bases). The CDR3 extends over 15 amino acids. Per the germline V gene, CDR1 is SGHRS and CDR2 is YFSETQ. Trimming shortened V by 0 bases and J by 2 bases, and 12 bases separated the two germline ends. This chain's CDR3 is CASSLGQGWTYEQYF. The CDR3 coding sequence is TGCGCCAGCAGCTTGGGCCAGGGGTGGACCTACGAGCAGTACTTC.

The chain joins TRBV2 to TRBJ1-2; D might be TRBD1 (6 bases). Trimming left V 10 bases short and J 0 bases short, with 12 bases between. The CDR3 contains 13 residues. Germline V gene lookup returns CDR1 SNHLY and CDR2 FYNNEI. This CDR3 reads CATRQDPNYGYTF. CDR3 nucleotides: TGTGCCACCCGACAGGATCCTAACTATGGCTACACCTTC.

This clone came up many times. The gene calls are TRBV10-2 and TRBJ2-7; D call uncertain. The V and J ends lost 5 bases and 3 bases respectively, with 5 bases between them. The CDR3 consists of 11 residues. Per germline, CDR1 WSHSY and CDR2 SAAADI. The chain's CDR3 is CASSNYYEQYF. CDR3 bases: TGCGCCAGCAGTAATTACTACGAGCAGTACTTC.

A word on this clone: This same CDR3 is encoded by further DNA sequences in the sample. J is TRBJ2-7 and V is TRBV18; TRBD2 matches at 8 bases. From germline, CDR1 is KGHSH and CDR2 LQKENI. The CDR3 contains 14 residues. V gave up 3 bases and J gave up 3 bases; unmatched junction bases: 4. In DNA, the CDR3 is TGTGCCAGCTCACCGGGACTAGTGAGCTACGAGCAGTACTTC. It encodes CASSPGLVSYEQYF.

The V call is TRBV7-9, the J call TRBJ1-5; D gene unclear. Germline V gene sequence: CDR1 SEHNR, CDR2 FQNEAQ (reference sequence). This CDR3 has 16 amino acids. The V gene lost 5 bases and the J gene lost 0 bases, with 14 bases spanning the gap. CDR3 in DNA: TGTGCCAGCAGCCCCGGGCAGCCCTATAGCAATCAGCCCCAGCATTTT. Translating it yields CASSPGQPYSNQPQHF.

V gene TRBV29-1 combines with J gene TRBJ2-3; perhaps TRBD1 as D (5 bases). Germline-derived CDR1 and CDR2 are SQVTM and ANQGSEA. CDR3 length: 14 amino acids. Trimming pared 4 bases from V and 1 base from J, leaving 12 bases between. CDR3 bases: TGCAGCGTTGTCGGCAGGGCTGGCACAGATACGCAGTATTTT. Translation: CSVVGRAGTDTQYF.

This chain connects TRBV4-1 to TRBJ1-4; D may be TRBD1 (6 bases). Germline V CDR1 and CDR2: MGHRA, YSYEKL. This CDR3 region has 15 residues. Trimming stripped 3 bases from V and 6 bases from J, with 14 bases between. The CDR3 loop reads CASSQGAGGDEKLFF. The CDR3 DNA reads TGCGCCAGCAGCCAGGGGGCCGGGGGAGATGAAAAACTGTTTTTT.

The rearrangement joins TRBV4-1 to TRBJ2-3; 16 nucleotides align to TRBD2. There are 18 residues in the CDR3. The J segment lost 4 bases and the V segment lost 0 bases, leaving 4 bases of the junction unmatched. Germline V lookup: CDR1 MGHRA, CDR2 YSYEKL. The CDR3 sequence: CASSQDTGTSGRADTQYF. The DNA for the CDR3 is TGCGCCAGCAGCCAAGACACCGGGACTAGCGGGAGGGCAGATACGCAGTATTTT.

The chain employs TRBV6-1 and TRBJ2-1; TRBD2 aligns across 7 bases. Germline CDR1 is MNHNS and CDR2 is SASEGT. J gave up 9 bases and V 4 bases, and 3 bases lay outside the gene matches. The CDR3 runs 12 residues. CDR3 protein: CASSGTGGEQFF. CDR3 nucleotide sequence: TGTGCCAGCAGTGGCACGGGGGGTGAGCAGTTCTTC.